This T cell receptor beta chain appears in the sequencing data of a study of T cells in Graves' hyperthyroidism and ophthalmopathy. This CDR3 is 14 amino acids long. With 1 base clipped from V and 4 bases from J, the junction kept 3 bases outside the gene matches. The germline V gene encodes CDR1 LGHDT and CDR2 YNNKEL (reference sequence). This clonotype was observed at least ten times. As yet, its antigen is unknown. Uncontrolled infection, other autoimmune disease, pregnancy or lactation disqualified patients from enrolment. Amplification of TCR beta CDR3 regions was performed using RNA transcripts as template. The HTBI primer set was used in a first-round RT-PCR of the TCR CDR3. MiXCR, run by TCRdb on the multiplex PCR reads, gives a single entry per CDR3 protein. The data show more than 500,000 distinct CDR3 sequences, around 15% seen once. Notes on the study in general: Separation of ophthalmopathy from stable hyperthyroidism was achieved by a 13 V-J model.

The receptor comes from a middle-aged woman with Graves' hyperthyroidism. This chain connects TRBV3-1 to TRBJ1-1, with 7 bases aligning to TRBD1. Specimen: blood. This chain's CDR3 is CASSQGDSFTEAFF. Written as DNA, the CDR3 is TGTGCCAGCAGCCAAGGGGACAGCTTCACTGAAGCTTTCTTT. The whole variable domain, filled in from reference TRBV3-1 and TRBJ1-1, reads DTAVSQTPKYLVTQMGNDKSIKCEQNLGHDTMYWYKQDSKKFLKIMFSYNNKELIINETVPNRFSPKSPDKAHLNLHINSLELGDSAVYFCASSQGDSFTEAFFGQGTRLTVV.